Listed below are T cell receptor beta chains from one sample, sequenced in a study of technical replicates of blood from a few donors. The assay was immunoSEQ multiplex PCR, and TCRdb's table has in-frame clones only and misses some. Among roughly 100,000 clones, 85% to 95% were seen once, and the ten largest hold under 0.35%. Source material: T cells isolated from PBMCs. The source of these receptors is a human donor in good health. The CDR3 runs from the conserved cysteine through the conserved F or W. The order of the fields is D gene, V gene, clone size, J gene, CDR3 DNA, CDR3 protein. D genes are given only for firm matches. Size is stated for part of the rows, as once, few or many counts, or as a class when the clone is expanded.

>TRBD1|TRBV28|.|TRBJ2-7
TGTGCCAGCTTATTGCAGGGGGCCAGCGAGCAGTACTTC
CASLLQGASEQYF
>.|TRBV5-1|.|TRBJ2-1
TGCGCCAGCAGCTTGTCGGGTTACAATGAGCAGTTCTTC
CASSLSGYNEQFF
>.|TRBV6-5|.|TRBJ1-5
TGTGCCAGCAGTTATGGTCGGTCTAATCAGCCCCAGCATTTT
CASSYGRSNQPQHF
>TRBD1|TRBV5-4|.|TRBJ2-5
TGTGCCAGCAGCTACAGGGGTAAGCAAGAGACCCAGTACTTC
CASSYRGKQETQYF
>.|TRBV18|few|TRBJ1-1
TGTGCCAGCTCACCGGTGCATGGGGCGTACACTGAAGCTTTCTTT
CASSPVHGAYTEAFF
>.|TRBV6-1|.|TRBJ2-3
TGTGCCAGCAGTGAACTGGTTACTAGCACAGATACGCAGTATTTT
CASSELVTSTDTQYF
>.|TRBV19|once|TRBJ2-2
TGTGCCAGTAGTACTACAGTCAACGGGGAGCTGTTTTTT
CASSTTVNGELFF
>TRBD2|TRBV30|.|TRBJ2-7
TGTGCCCGGGGGGGGGACCCCTACGAGCAGTACTTC
CARGGDPYEQYF
>.|TRBV25-1|.|TRBJ2-2
TGTGCCAGCAGTGGTCAGAACACCGGGGAGCTGTTTTTT
CASSGQNTGELFF
>.|TRBV9|.|TRBJ1-2
TGTGCCAGCAGCGTAGCCCCCGGGTCCAATGGCTACACCTTC
CASSVAPGSNGYTF
>TRBD1|TRBV19|.|TRBJ1-5
TGTGCCAGTAGTCAGGGGGCCCCCAATCAGCCCCAGCATTTT
CASSQGAPNQPQHF
>TRBD1|TRBV19|.|TRBJ1-5
TGTGCCAGTAGTACAGACAGGGATCGTCAGCCCCAGCATTTT
CASSTDRDRQPQHF
>.|TRBV19|.|TRBJ1-5
TGTGCCAGTATACGAGGGCCAAATCAGCCCCAGCATTTT
CASIRGPNQPQHF
>.|TRBV29-1|.|TRBJ2-7
TGCAGCGTTGTATTCTCTCCGGGTTCCCCACCCTACGAGCAGTACTTC
CSVVFSPGSPPYEQYF
>.|TRBV10-3|.|TRBJ2-7
TGTGCCATCAGCTTGGCAGGCCACGAGCAGTACTTC
CAISLAGHEQYF
>TRBD2|TRBV7-2|.|TRBJ2-3
TGTGCCAGCAGCTTAAACGGGGGGGGTACCGCAGATACGCAGTATTTT
CASSLNGGGTADTQYF
>.|TRBV9|.|TRBJ1-1
TGTGCCAGCAGTGAGGGGGGGGGCGTAATGAACACTGAAGCTTTCTTT
CASSEGGGVMNTEAFF
>TRBD2|TRBV5-4|once|TRBJ2-1
TGTGCCAGCAGTGCATTCGGACTAGCGGGAGCCTATGAGCAGTTCTTC
CASSAFGLAGAYEQFF
>.|TRBV27|.|TRBJ2-7
TGTGCCAGCAGTGACAGGACAGAGCAGTACTTC
CASSDRTEQYF
>TRBD1|TRBV7-7|.|TRBJ2-7
TGTGCTAGCAGCTTACAGACAGGGCTCGAGCAGTACTTC
CASSLQTGLEQYF